This record covers a single T cell receptor beta chain. Taking its sample share into account, this clone is medium-sized (0.01 to 0.1%). Its antigen is still unknown. It has no much larger one-base neighbor in the sample; base qualities were not kept. The entry originates in a study of sequential checkpoint blockade in melanoma (dated by TCRdb to about 2019). In terms of the full investigation: Patients were randomized 1:1 to first-line nivolumab followed by ipilimumab (arm A) or ipilimumab followed by nivolumab (arm B). Both trial sequences were followed by maintenance nivolumab.

The junction carries 13 bases between V and J, which are trimmed by 6 bases and 4 bases respectively. The CDR1 and CDR2 encoded by the germline V gene (reference sequence) are SEHNR and FQNEAQ. The CDR3 covers 14 residues, taking in both the cysteine and the phenylalanine. The sequence is cut down to CDR3 DNA, 42 bases in frame from base 1. The paper's findings and limits, for the study overall: The model for predicting response that combines TCR metrics with mutation burden needs to be validated in larger, independent patient cohorts.

TCRbeta CDR3 regions were immunosequenced from genomic DNA with the immunoSEQ Assay. Genomic DNA was amplified by bias-controlled multiplex PCR before high-throughput sequencing. In the authors' own workflow: To quantify the absolute abundance of each unique TCRbeta CDR3 region, the sequences were collapsed and filtered. Clonality, defined as 1 minus Pielou's evenness, was calculated using productive rearrangements only. A previously published method was used to identify clones with significantly greater frequencies in on-treatment samples than in baseline samples. TCRdb holds this immuneACCESS table with in-frame rearrangements only. Some clones are missing; in checked studies, unresolved V genes explain under half, and the rest has no known cause. For V, J and clone size, that table is used; D and trimming come from the DNA. This sample is represented by about 15,000 clones; 70% of them were singletons. Of the sample, 11% is held by the ten largest clones.

This specimen's treatment or condition label, interpreted: randomized to nivolumab then ipilimumab (arm A) or the reverse (arm B). No trial patient had received prior DNA-damaging chemotherapy. A FACS Aria II flow cytometer was used to sort live CD3+CD8+ cells that were negative for CD19 and CD56 from thawed PBMCs. Samples came from patients with melanoma in CheckMate 064, a randomized, open-label phase II trial of sequential checkpoint blockade. Peripheral blood mononuclear cells were collected by leukapheresis, purified with Ficoll-Paque, and frozen in human serum with 10% DMSO. Purity of sorted blood CD3+CD8+ cells was verified at >98% immediately after sorting, followed by DNA extraction.

The receptor chain draws on TRBV7-9 and TRBJ2-1, with the D gene uncertain. Material: CD8+ T cells sorted from blood (inferred from file names), obtained from a patient given nivolumab and ipilimumab in sequence. The TCR sequence derives from a human donor with melanoma. This receptor carries the CDR3 CASRPQTYYNEQFF. The DNA sequence follows: TGTGCCAGCAGGCCACAGACATATTACAATGAGCAGTTCTTC.